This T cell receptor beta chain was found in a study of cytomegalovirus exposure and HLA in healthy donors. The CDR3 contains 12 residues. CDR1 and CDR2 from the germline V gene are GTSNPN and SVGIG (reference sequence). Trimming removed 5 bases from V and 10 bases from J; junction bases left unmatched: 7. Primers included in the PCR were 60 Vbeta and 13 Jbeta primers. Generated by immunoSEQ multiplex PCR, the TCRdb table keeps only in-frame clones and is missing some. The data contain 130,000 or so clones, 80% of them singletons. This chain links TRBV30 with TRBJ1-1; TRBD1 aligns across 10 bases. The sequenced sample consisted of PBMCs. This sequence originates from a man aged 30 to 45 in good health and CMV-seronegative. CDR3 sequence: CAWGQGDRGAFF. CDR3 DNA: TGTGCCTGGGGACAGGGGGACAGGGGAGCTTTCTTT.